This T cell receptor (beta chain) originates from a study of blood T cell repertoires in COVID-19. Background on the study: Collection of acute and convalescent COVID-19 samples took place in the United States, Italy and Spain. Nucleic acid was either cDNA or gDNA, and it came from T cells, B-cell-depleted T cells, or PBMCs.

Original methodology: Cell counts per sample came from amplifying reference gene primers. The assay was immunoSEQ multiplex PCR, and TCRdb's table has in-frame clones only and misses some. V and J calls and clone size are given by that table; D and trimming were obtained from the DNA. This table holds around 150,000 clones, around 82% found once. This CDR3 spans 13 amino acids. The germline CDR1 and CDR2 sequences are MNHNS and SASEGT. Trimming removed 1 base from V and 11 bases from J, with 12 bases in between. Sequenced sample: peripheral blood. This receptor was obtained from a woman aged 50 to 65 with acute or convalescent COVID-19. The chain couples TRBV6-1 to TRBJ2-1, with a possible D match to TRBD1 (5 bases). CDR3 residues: CASSEVQQAQQFF. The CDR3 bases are TGTGCCAGCAGTGAAGTTCAACAGGCACAGCAGTTCTTC.